A selection of T cell receptor beta chains follows, all from one sample in a study of control samples from healthy donors and cancer patients. Generated by immunoSEQ multiplex PCR, the TCRdb table keeps only in-frame clones and is missing some. The sample includes under 150,000 clones, approximately 92% of them seen just once. Sequenced sample: blood. The receptor set was obtained from a young man in good health. CDR3s include the opening cysteine and the closing phenylalanine or tryptophan. The D gene is left open where the match is weak. Clone size is stated in some rows and not others, as once, few, many or a class when expanded.

clone size | J gene | V gene | D gene | CDR3 DNA | CDR3 protein
- | TRBJ2-7 | TRBV11-3 | - | TGTGCCAGCAGCCCCAGTGCCACCTACGAGCAGTACTTC | CASSPSATYEQYF
- | TRBJ1-2 | TRBV7-9 | - | TGTGCCAGCAGCTATCCGTTCAAGGGGGTCGGCTACACCTTC | CASSYPFKGVGYTF
- | TRBJ2-1 | TRBV30 | - | TGTGCCTGGAGGGAAAGACAGCGCCCCTGGCGGAATGAGCAGTTCTTC | CAWRERQRPWRNEQFF
- | TRBJ2-2 | TRBV7-2 | TRBD2 | TGTGCCAGCAGCCAGACTAGCGGGGCCACCGGGGAGCTGTTTTTT | CASSQTSGATGELFF
- | TRBJ1-2 | TRBV27 | TRBD1 | TGTGCCAGCAGGACACAGGGGGGCGCGGAAGGCTACACCTTC | CASRTQGGAEGYTF
- | TRBJ1-2 | TRBV20-1 | - | TGCAGTGCTAGTTTGGTTATGGGCTACACCTTC | CSASLVMGYTF
- | TRBJ2-2 | TRBV7-6 | TRBD2 | TGTGCCAGCAGCTTAGGACTAGCGGGACCCACCGGGGAGCTGTTTTTT | CASSLGLAGPTGELFF
- | TRBJ1-4 | TRBV11-3 | TRBD1 | TGTGCCAGCAGCTTTTCCGGGACAGGGAATTCAAAACTGTTTTTT | CASSFSGTGNSKLFF
once | TRBJ2-7 | TRBV18 | - | TGTGCCAGCGATGAGGGAGGCTACGAGCAGTACTTC | CASDEGGYEQYF
- | TRBJ2-7 | TRBV5-4 | - | TGTGCCAGCAGCAAAAGTAGCGGCCACACCTACGAGCAGTACTTC | CASSKSSGHTYEQYF
- | TRBJ1-6 | TRBV24-1 | - | TGTGCCACCAGTGATCCTACCTCCGGGACCCCTTTCTTCTCCTATAATTCACCCCTCCACTTT | CATSDPTSGTPFFSYNSPLHF
- | TRBJ1-1 | TRBV9 | TRBD1 | TGTGCCAGCAGCGGGGCGACAGGGGAAGGGAACACTGAAGCTTTCTTT | CASSGATGEGNTEAFF
- | TRBJ2-7 | TRBV24-1 | - | TGTGCCACCAGTGCCGCTACCGCCACCTACGAGCAGTACTTC | CATSAATATYEQYF
- | TRBJ1-4 | TRBV28 | - | TGTGCCAGCAGTTTATACGAAAAACTGTTTTTT | CASSLYEKLFF
- | TRBJ1-1 | TRBV18 | - | TGTGCCAGCTCACAACGAAATGGTCGGGCCTTTGAAGCTTTCTTT | CASSQRNGRAFEAFF
- | TRBJ2-7 | TRBV7-3 | TRBD2 | TGTGCCAGCAGCTCAGATAGCGGGAGAAGCTCCTACGAGCAGTACTTC | CASSSDSGRSSYEQYF
- | TRBJ2-5 | TRBV29-1 | - | TGCAGCGTGGCAGGGTACCAAGAGACCCAGTACTTC | CSVAGYQETQYF
- | TRBJ1-4 | TRBV4-3 | - | TGCGCCAGCAGCCAAGATTCGGCAGGCGTTTACGTTCTGTTTTTT | CASSQDSAGVYVLFF
- | TRBJ2-3 | TRBV7-3 | TRBD2 | TGTGCCAGCAGCCCAGCGGGATTTAACACAGATACGCAGTATTTT | CASSPAGFNTDTQYF
- | TRBJ2-1 | TRBV5-1 | - | TGCGCCAGCAGCCGCGCCGCTGGGACTTTAAATGAGCAGTTCTTC | CASSRAAGTLNEQFF
- | TRBJ1-5 | TRBV27 | - | TGTGCCAGCAGTAAAAAACAGGGCCCGACCGACAGTCAGCCCCAGCATTTT | CASSKKQGPTDSQPQHF
- | TRBJ2-7 | TRBV6-1 | - | TGTGCCAGCAGTGAACCCCCTAACACCTACGAGCAGTACTTC | CASSEPPNTYEQYF
- | TRBJ2-7 | TRBV9 | - | TGTGCCAGCAGCCCCACCCGGCGCGGGGAAGCATACGAGCAGTACTTC | CASSPTRRGEAYEQYF
- | TRBJ2-1 | TRBV11-3 | TRBD2 | TGTGCCAGCAGCAATAGCGGGAAGGTCAATGAGCAGTTCTTC | CASSNSGKVNEQFF
- | TRBJ1-4 | TRBV9 | TRBD1 | TGTGCCAGCAGCCTCAGGACAGGAGATAATGAAAAACTGTTTTTT | CASSLRTGDNEKLFF
- | TRBJ2-1 | TRBV19 | TRBD1 | TGTGCCAGTGATCCGGGACAGGGACACAATGAGCAGTTCTTC | CASDPGQGHNEQFF
- | TRBJ1-4 | TRBV25-1 | - | TGTGCCAGCAGTGAATTTACGGGGGCGAGTGAAAAACTGTTTTTT | CASSEFTGASEKLFF
- | TRBJ2-1 | TRBV27 | TRBD2 | TGTGCCAGCGGGACTAGCGTGAGGAATGAGCAGTTCTTC | CASGTSVRNEQFF
- | TRBJ2-3 | TRBV7-9 | TRBD2 | TGTGCCAGCAGCTTAGCAGCGGGGGGGATCACAGATACGCAGTATTTT | CASSLAAGGITDTQYF
- | TRBJ2-1 | TRBV2 | - | TGTGCCAGCATTCTGATCGGGAGCTTTGAGCAGTTCTTC | CASILIGSFEQFF
- | TRBJ2-5 | TRBV6-6 | - | TGTGCCAGCAGTTACCCCAAGGAGCCCCAGTACTTC | CASSYPKEPQYF
- | TRBJ2-6 | TRBV7-2 | TRBD1 | TGTGCCAGCAGCCTCGGGGACAGGTTCTACTCTGGGGCCAACGTCCTGACTTTC | CASSLGDRFYSGANVLTF
once | TRBJ2-7 | TRBV7-9 | - | TGTGCCAGCAGCCACCAAGTCTCCTCCTCCTACGAGCAGTACTTC | CASSHQVSSSYEQYF
- | TRBJ2-1 | TRBV6-4 | TRBD1 | TGTGCCAGCAGTGAAGAACAGGGGGCCCACAATGAGCAGTTCTTC | CASSEEQGAHNEQFF
once | TRBJ2-5 | TRBV12-3/TRBV12-4 | - | TGTGCCAGCAGTTCCCACCCATACCCGACCCAGTACTTC | CASSSHPYPTQYF
- | TRBJ1-5 | TRBV5-1 | TRBD1 | TGCGCCAGCAGCTTGGGACAGGGAGATAATCAGCCCCAGCATTTT | CASSLGQGDNQPQHF
- | TRBJ1-4 | TRBV2 | TRBD1 | TGTGCCAGCAGTACGGGACAGTGGGATGAAAAACTGTTTTTT | CASSTGQWDEKLFF
- | TRBJ2-3 | TRBV7-2 | TRBD1 | TGTGCCAGCAGCTTATGGACAGGGGGCACAGATACGCAGTATTTT | CASSLWTGGTDTQYF
- | TRBJ2-2 | TRBV5-1 | - | TGCGCCAGCAGCTTGGGGGTTACGAACACCGGGGAGCTGTTTTTT | CASSLGVTNTGELFF
- | TRBJ1-2 | TRBV30 | - | TGTGCCTGGAGTGTAGGGGGGCAGGCCTATGGCTACACCTTC | CAWSVGGQAYGYTF
- | TRBJ1-4 | TRBV4-3 | TRBD1 | TGCGCCAGCAGCCTCGGGACAGGGGGCAATGAAAAACTGTTTTTT | CASSLGTGGNEKLFF